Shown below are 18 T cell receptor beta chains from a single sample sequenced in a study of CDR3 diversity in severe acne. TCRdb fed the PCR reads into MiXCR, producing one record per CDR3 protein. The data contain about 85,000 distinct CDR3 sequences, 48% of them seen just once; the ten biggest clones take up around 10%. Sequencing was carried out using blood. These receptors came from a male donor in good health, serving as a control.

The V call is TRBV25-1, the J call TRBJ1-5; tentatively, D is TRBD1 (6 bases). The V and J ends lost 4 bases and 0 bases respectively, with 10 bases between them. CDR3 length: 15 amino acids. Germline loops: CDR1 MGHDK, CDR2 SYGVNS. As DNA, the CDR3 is TGTGCCAGCAGTGGGCAGGGGTTTAGCAATCAGCCCCAGCATTTT. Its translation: CASSGQGFSNQPQHF.

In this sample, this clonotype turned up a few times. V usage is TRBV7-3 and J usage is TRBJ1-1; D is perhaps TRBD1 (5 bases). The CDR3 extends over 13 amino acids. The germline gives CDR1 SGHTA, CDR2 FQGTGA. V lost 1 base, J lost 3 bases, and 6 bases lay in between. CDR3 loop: CASSLMGDTEAFF. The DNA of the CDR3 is TGTGCCAGCAGCTTAATGGGGGACACTGAAGCTTTCTTT.

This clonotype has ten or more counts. The CDR3 bases are TGTGCCAGCAGTGAACGGACAGGCGCTGGTGAAAAACTGTTTTTT. As protein: CASSERTGAGEKLFF. This rearrangement joins TRBV25-1 to TRBJ1-4; TRBD1 matches 7 bases. V trimming: 2 bases; J trimming: 7 bases; junction bases outside the gene matches: 7. CDR3 length: 15 residues. Looked up from germline, CDR1 is MGHDK and CDR2 is SYGVNS. Drawing the rest from reference TRBV25-1 and TRBJ1-4, the complete variable domain is EADIYQTPRYLVIGTGKKITLECSQTMGHDKMYWYQQDPGMELHLIHYSYGVNSTEKGDLSSESTVSRIRTEHFPLTLESARPSHTSQYLCASSERTGAGEKLFFGSGTQLSVL.

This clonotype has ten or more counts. The CDR3 DNA follows: TGTGCCAGTAGTATCTCAGGTTCTACAGATACGCAGTATTTT. Protein product: CASSISGSTDTQYF. J is TRBJ2-3 and V is TRBV19; no reliable D call. In germline, CDR1 is LNHDA, CDR2 SQIVND (reference sequence). Trimming removed 3 bases from V and 3 bases from J, with 10 bases in between. CDR3 size: 14 residues. Using reference TRBV19 and TRBJ2-3 for the parts outside the CDR3, the full variable domain is DGGITQSPKYLFRKEGQNVTLSCEQNLNHDAMYWYRQDPGQGLRLIYYSQIVNDFQKGDIAEGYSVSREKKESFPLTVTSAQKNPTAFYLCASSISGSTDTQYFGPGTRLTVL.

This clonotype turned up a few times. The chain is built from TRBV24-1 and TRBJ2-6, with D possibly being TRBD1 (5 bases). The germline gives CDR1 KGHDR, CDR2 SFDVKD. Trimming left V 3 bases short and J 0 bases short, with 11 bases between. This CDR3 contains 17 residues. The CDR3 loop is CATSDRTPSSGANVLTF. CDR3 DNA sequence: TGTGCCACCAGTGATCGGACACCTAGCTCTGGGGCCAACGTCCTGACTTTC.

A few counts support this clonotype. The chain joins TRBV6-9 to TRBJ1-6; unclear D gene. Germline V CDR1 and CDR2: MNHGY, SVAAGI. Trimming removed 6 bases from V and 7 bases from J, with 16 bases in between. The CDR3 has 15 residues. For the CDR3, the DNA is TGTGCCAGCAGCCCCCGACCTGGGCGAAATTCACCCCTCCACTTT. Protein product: CASSPRPGRNSPLHF.

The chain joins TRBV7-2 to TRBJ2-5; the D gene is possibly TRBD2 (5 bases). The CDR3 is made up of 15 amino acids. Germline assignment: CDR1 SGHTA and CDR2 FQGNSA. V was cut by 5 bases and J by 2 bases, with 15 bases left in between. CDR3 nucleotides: TGTGCCAGCAGCAACGGACTTACATATCAAGAGACCCAGTACTTC. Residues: CASSNGLTYQETQYF.

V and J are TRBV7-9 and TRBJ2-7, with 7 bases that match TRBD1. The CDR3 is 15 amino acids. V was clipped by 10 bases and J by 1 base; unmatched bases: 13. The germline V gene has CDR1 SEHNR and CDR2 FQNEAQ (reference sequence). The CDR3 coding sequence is TGTGCCATGCCGTCCGGGACAGCCGATTCCTACGAGCAGTACTTC. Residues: CAMPSGTADSYEQYF. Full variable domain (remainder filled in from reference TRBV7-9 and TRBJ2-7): DTGVSQNPRHKITKRGQNVTFRCDPISEHNRLYWYRQTLGQGPEFLTYFQNEAQLEKSRLLSDRFSAERPKGSFSTLEIQRTEQGDSAMYLCAMPSGTADSYEQYFGPGTRLTVT.

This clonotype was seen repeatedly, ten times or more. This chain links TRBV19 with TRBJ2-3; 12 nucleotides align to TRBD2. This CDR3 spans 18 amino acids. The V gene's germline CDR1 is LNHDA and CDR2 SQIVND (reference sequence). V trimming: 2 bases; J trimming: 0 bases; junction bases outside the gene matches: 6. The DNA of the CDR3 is TGTGCCAGTAGTATATCCCGACTAGCGGGGGCGAGCACAGATACGCAGTATTTT. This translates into CASSISRLAGASTDTQYF. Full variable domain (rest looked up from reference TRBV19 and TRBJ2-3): DGGITQSPKYLFRKEGQNVTLSCEQNLNHDAMYWYRQDPGQGLRLIYYSQIVNDFQKGDIAEGYSVSREKKESFPLTVTSAQKNPTAFYLCASSISRLAGASTDTQYFGPGTRLTVL.

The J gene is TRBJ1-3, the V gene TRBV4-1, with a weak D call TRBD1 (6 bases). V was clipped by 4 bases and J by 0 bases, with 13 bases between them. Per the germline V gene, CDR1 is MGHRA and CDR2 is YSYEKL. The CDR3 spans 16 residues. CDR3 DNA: TGCGCCAGCAGCCCCCGAGGGGGAAGCTCTGGAAACACCATATATTTT. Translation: CASSPRGGSSGNTIYF.

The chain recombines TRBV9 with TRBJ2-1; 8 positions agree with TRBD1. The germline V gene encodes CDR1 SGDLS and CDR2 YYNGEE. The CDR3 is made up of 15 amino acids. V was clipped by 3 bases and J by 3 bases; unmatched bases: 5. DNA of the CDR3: TGTGCCAGCAGCGAACAGGGGGGAGTCTACAATGAGCAGTTCTTC. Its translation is CASSEQGGVYNEQFF. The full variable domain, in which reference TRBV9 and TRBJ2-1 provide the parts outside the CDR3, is DSGVTQTPKHLITATGQRVTLRCSPRSGDLSVYWYQQSLDQGLQFLIQYYNGEERAKGNILERFSAQQFPDLHSELNLSSLELGDSALYFCASSEQGGVYNEQFFGPGTRLTVL.

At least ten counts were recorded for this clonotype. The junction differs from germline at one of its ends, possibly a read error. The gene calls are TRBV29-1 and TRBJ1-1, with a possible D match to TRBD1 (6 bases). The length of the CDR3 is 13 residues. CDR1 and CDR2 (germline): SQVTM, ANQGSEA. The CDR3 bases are TGCAGCGTTCAAGACAGGCCGAACACTGAAGCTTTCTTT. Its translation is CSVQDRPNTEAFF.

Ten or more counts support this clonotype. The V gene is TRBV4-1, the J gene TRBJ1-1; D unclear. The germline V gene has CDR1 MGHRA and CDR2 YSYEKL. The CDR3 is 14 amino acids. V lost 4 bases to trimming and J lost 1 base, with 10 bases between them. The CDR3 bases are TGCGCCAGCAGCCCCGTTGGGAGGAACACTGAAGCTTTCTTT. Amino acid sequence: CASSPVGRNTEAFF.

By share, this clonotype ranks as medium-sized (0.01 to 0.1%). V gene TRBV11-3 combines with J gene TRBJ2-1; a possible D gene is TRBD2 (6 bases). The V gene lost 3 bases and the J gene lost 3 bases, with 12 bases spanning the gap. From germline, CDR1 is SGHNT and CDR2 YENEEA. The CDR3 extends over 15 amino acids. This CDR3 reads CASSFAGGGYNEQFF. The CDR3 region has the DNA TGTGCCAGCAGCTTCGCCGGGGGAGGCTACAATGAGCAGTTCTTC.

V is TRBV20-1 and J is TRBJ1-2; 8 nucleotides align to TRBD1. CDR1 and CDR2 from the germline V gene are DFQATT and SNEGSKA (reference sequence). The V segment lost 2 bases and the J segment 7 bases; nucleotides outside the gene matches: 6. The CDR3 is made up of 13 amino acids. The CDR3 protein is CSARPSGGGGYTF. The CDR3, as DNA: TGCAGTGCTAGACCCTCAGGGGGCGGTGGCTACACCTTC.

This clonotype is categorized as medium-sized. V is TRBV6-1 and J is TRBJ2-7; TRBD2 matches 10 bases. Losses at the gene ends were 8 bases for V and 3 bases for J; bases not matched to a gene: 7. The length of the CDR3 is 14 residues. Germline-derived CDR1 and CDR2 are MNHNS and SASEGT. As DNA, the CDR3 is TGTGCCAGCCACCCACTAGCGGGGAACTACGAGCAGTACTTC. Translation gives CASHPLAGNYEQYF.

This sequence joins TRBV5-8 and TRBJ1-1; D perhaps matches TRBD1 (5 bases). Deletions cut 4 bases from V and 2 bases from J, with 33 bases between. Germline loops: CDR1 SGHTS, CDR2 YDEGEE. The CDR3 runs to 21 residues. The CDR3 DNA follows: TGTGCCAGCAGCCCCGGGACTAGCGGAAGTTACAACCCCGACTACAACACTGAAGCTTTCTTT. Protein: CASSPGTSGSYNPDYNTEAFF.

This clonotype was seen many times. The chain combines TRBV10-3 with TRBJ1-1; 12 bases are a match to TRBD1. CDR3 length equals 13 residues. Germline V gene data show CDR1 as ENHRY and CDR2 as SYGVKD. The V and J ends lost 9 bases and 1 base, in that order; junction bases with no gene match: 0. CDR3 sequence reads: CAMGQGANTEAFF. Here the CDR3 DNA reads TGTGCCATGGGACAGGGGGCGAACACTGAAGCTTTCTTT.